This TCR beta chain is drawn from a study of T cell responses to AZD1222 COVID-19 vaccine. The CDR3 consists of 15 residues. Germline V CDR1 and CDR2: SGHKS, YYEKEE (reference sequence). J lost 4 bases, V lost 4 bases, and 6 bases had no gene match. Findings and limits, study-wide: White British donors predominated, females outnumbered males, and clonal diversity was possibly underestimated.

Regarding this clone: Antigen: not known.

Sequenced by immunoSEQ multiplex PCR; TCRdb stores in-frame clones only, minus some. This repertoire shows over 120,000 clones, 80% to 90% found once; its top ten account for roughly 1.5%. The chain recombines TRBV5-5 with TRBJ1-3; 9 bases are a match to TRBD1. The sequence was collected from an adult in good health. The material was peripheral blood, obtained on day 0 of AZD1222 vaccination. The CDR3 DNA reads TGTGCCAGCAGCGGACAGGGGCGACGGGGAAACACCATATATTTT. Amino acid sequence: CASSGQGRRGNTIYF.